The clone carrying this T cell receptor (beta chain) was found a few times. This table comes from immunoSEQ multiplex PCR, and its TCRdb copy is limited to in-frame clones, with some not included. Altogether around 25,000 clones are present, roughly four fifths being singletons, with the ten largest covering less than 8%. This entry belongs to a study of preoperative IRX-2 immunotherapy in early breast cancer. Treatment in this sample: preoperative locoregional IRX-2 cytokine immunotherapy. Samples came from a phase Ib trial of preoperative locoregional IRX-2 cytokine immunotherapy. CDR3 length: 16 amino acids. CDR1 is MDHEN, CDR2 SYDVKM, per germline. V lost 7 bases and J 7 bases, leaving 26 bases between the germline ends.

The rearrangement uses TRBV28 and TRBJ2-7; TRBD1 or TRBD2 may be the D gene (5 bases each). The specimen was lymph node tissue, collected after IRX-2 immunotherapy. This TCR came from a human donor with breast cancer. CDR3 loop: CASTLRGGYTLGEQYF. DNA of the CDR3: TGTGCCAGCACTCTGAGGGGCGGATACACCCTAGGAGAGCAGTACTTC.